The rows below give T cell receptor beta chains drawn from one sample of a study of shared T cell receptors in the human thymus. Generated by immunoSEQ multiplex PCR, the TCRdb table keeps only in-frame clones and is missing some. The sample lists about 610,000 clones; roughly 90% were seen once. These data were likewise used in another study, on human thymus T cells.

The sample was thymocytes. The receptors stem from a boy in the first two years of life with a congenital heart defect. CDR3s include the opening cysteine and the closing phenylalanine or tryptophan. The D gene is left open where the match is weak. Size is omitted from some rows. Given values are once, few, many or a class for expanded clones.

>TRBD1|TRBJ1-4|TRBV9|NA
TGTGCCAGCAGCGTAATGGGACAGGGGAGTAAAAAACTGTTTTTT
CASSVMGQGSKKLFF
>NA|TRBJ1-5|TRBV7-9|NA
TGTGCCAGCAGCGACGACAGAAGCAATCAGCCCCAGCATTTT
CASSDDRSNQPQHF
>NA|TRBJ1-2|TRBV14|NA
TGTGCCAGCAGCCATGGACACCTTGGCTATGGCTACACCTTC
CASSHGHLGYGYTF
>NA|TRBJ2-7|TRBV7-2|NA
TGTGCCAGCAGCCCCCTCCGACAGATACGCTACGAGCAGTACTTC
CASSPLRQIRYEQYF
>TRBD2|TRBJ2-1|TRBV6-5|NA
TGTGCCAGCAGTTCCGGGCGGGAGGTCAATGAGCAGTTCTTC
CASSSGREVNEQFF
>TRBD1|TRBJ2-1|TRBV18|NA
TGTGCCAGCTCACGTCATCCATTGACAGGGAAGAACAATGAGCAGTTCTTC
CASSRHPLTGKNNEQFF
>TRBD2|TRBJ2-7|TRBV2|NA
TGTGCCAGCAGTGAAATTGGCGGGAGGGTACACGAGCAGTACTTC
CASSEIGGRVHEQYF
>NA|TRBJ2-7|TRBV12-5|NA
TGTGCTAGTGGTTCCCCTGGGCAGGGCCGTCCTTCCTACGAGCAGTACTTC
CASGSPGQGRPSYEQYF
>NA|TRBJ2-1|TRBV5-6|NA
TGTGCCAGCAGCTTATCAGAGGTCCCCTACAATGAGCAGTTCTTC
CASSLSEVPYNEQFF
>TRBD1|TRBJ2-7|TRBV30|NA
TGTGCCTGGAGACCACCGGGACAGGGCTACGAGCAGTACTTC
CAWRPPGQGYEQYF
>NA|TRBJ2-3|TRBV9|NA
TGTGCCAGCAGCCCCTCTGTTAGCACAGATACGCAGTATTTT
CASSPSVSTDTQYF
>TRBD2|TRBJ2-5|TRBV4-3|NA
TGCGCCAGCAGCCCGAAGCGGGACGGGAGGCCAAGGGGAGAGACCCAGTACTTC
CASSPKRDGRPRGETQYF
>TRBD2|TRBJ2-7|TRBV29-1|NA
TGCAGCGTAGAACAAGAGCGCGGGAGCTCCTACGAGCAGTACTTC
CSVEQERGSSYEQYF
>TRBD2|TRBJ2-3|TRBV7-2|NA
TGTGCCAGCAGCTGGCCACTAGCGGGAAGGGATACGCAGTATTTT
CASSWPLAGRDTQYF
>NA|TRBJ1-1|TRBV5-1|once
TGCGCCAGCAGCTTGTCCAGGAACACTGAAGCTTTCTTT
CASSLSRNTEAFF
>NA|TRBJ2-7|TRBV4-1|NA
TGCGCCAGCAGCCAAGATCTCACCGGGAGATCCTACGAGCAGTACTTC
CASSQDLTGRSYEQYF
>NA|TRBJ1-4|TRBV15|NA
TGTGCCACCAGCAGAGTTCCAGGGACAAATGAAAAACTGTTTTTT
CATSRVPGTNEKLFF
>NA|TRBJ2-7|TRBV2|NA
TGTGCCAGCAGTGAATGGCACGAGCAGTACTTC
CASSEWHEQYF
>NA|TRBJ2-3|TRBV29-1|NA
TGCAGCGTTGAAGACGGGGGACAGGGGAAGACTAGCGGGATGGCAGATACGCAGTATTTT
CSVEDGGQGKTSGMADTQYF
>TRBD1|TRBJ1-2|TRBV27|NA
TGTGCCAGCAAAACCAGACAGGGGGCTAACTATGGCTACACCTTC
CASKTRQGANYGYTF
>TRBD2|TRBJ2-1|TRBV6-6|NA
TGTGCCAGCAGTTACACTACTAGCGGGAGGAGTCTGTTCTTC
CASSYTTSGRSLFF
>TRBD1|TRBJ1-2|TRBV23-1|NA
TGCGCCAGCAGGCTAACAGGGGCCCTCTATGGCTACACCTTC
CASRLTGALYGYTF
>NA|TRBJ2-1|TRBV5-3|NA
TGTGCCAGAAGCTTATTATCCGTGAGTTTGGAGCAGTTCTTC
CARSLLSVSLEQFF
>TRBD2|TRBJ2-6|TRBV7-9|once
TGTGCCAGCAGCTTCAATAGCGGGAGGACTAGCTCTGGGGCCAACGTCCTGACTTTC
CASSFNSGRTSSGANVLTF
>TRBD2|TRBJ2-3|TRBV28|NA
TGTGCCAGCAGTTTCCCCGGACTAGCGGCCCCTTCAAGGTTAGATACGCAGTATTTT
CASSFPGLAAPSRLDTQYF
>NA|TRBJ2-2|TRBV9|NA
TGTGCCAGCAGCGAACCGGGTCCATCCACCGGGGAGCTGTTTTTT
CASSEPGPSTGELFF
>NA|TRBJ2-5|TRBV14|NA
TGTGCCAGCAGCGGAAAGGAGGGCCCCGAGACCCAGTACTTC
CASSGKEGPETQYF
>TRBD1|TRBJ1-1|TRBV9|NA
TGTGCCAGCAGCCCTGGGACAGGGGGAATCGCTTTCTTT
CASSPGTGGIAFF
>TRBD2|TRBJ2-7|TRBV4-3|NA
TGCGCCAGCAGCCCGGGGACTAGCCGCTACGAGCAGTACTTC
CASSPGTSRYEQYF
>TRBD2|TRBJ2-3|TRBV30|few
TGTGCCTGGAACCCTCTCCCCGGAGGACTAGCGGGAGAAGGCCACGGCACAGATACGCAGTATTTT
CAWNPLPGGLAGEGHGTDTQYF
>TRBD2|TRBJ2-7|TRBV19|NA
TGTGCCAGTAGTATTCATACGCTAGCGGGAGTCTACGAGCAGTACTTC
CASSIHTLAGVYEQYF
>TRBD1|TRBJ2-6|TRBV10-2|NA
TGCGCCAGCGGAGATAATACAGGGGGCCCTAGCTCTGGGGCCAACGTCCTGACTTTC
CASGDNTGGPSSGANVLTF
>NA|TRBJ1-1|TRBV11-3|NA
TGTGCCAGCAGCACCCGGACAGACCGGAACACTGAAGCTTTCTTT
CASSTRTDRNTEAFF
>NA|TRBJ2-7|TRBV7-9|NA
TGTGCCAGCAGTCCCCCCGGGGAGTGCGAGCAGTACTTC
CASSPPGECEQYF
>TRBD2|TRBJ2-7|TRBV11-3|NA
TGTGCCAGCAGCTTTAAGCTAGCGGGATCCTACGAGCAGTACTTC
CASSFKLAGSYEQYF
>NA|TRBJ2-3|TRBV27|NA
TGTGCCAGCAGTTGGGGGGCAGATACGCAGTATTTT
CASSWGADTQYF
>NA|TRBJ1-1|TRBV19|NA
TGTGCCAGTAGTATGACAGGGAACACTGAAGCTTTCTTT
CASSMTGNTEAFF
>TRBD1|TRBJ2-2|TRBV7-9|NA
TGTGCCAGCAGCTTAGGAGGACAGGGAACCACCACGAACACCGGGGAGCTGTTTTTT
CASSLGGQGTTTNTGELFF
>NA|TRBJ2-5|TRBV5-1|NA
TGCGCCAGCAGCGGACTGCGCCAAGAGACCCAGTACTTC
CASSGLRQETQYF
>NA|TRBJ2-5|TRBV29-1|NA
TGCAGCGTTGCCGGGTCCGGGACCCAGTACTTC
CSVAGSGTQYF
>NA|TRBJ1-5|TRBV18|NA
TGTGCCAGCTCCGGGGATCTCCAGCCCCAGCATTTT
CASSGDLQPQHF
>TRBD1|TRBJ1-2|TRBV18|NA
TGTGCCAGCTCCCCGGTACAGGGGTTTAACTATGGCTACACCTTC
CASSPVQGFNYGYTF
>TRBD2|TRBJ2-7|TRBV4-1|few
TGCGCCAGCAGCCATATTATAGCGGGAGCCCAGTACGAGCAGTACTTC
CASSHIIAGAQYEQYF
>NA|TRBJ1-2|TRBV5-6|NA
TGTGCCAGCAGCTGTTGGTTCCGGGACACGCCTTATGGCTACACCTTC
CASSCWFRDTPYGYTF
>TRBD2|TRBJ2-1|TRBV6-1|NA
TGTGCCAGCAGTGAAGTATGCAAGCGGGATTACAATGAGCAGTTCTTC
CASSEVCKRDYNEQFF
>NA|TRBJ1-1|TRBV4-3|NA
TGCGCCAGCAGCCAAGCGGGATTAGGAGCTTTCTTT
CASSQAGLGAFF
>NA|TRBJ2-7|TRBV28|NA
TGTGCCAGCAGTTTAGCGTCGTCCTACGAGCAGTACTTC
CASSLASSYEQYF
>NA|TRBJ1-1|TRBV9|NA
TGTGCCAGCAGCCCCCCGGAGGGGATCGGGGTCGGGGACACTGAAGCTTTCTTT
CASSPPEGIGVGDTEAFF
>TRBD2|TRBJ2-3|TRBV6-4|NA
TGTGCCAGCAGTGACTCTTACGGCGGGAGGAGGACAGATACGCAGTATTTT
CASSDSYGGRRTDTQYF
>TRBD2|TRBJ2-7|TRBV4-2|few
TGTGCCAGCAGCCCTACTAGCGGGAAGCCTTCTGGGTACGAGCAGTACTTC
CASSPTSGKPSGYEQYF
>NA|TRBJ2-1|TRBV20-1|NA
TGCAGTGCCTCTCTGAGCAATGAGCAGTTCTTC
CSASLSNEQFF
>NA|TRBJ2-7|TRBV2|NA
TGTGCCAGCTATGGCCCCTCGTCTAGTCCCGAGCAGTACTTC
CASYGPSSSPEQYF